This T cell receptor beta chain was recovered during a study of post-analysis software for immune sequencing data (dated by TCRdb to about 2015). Background on the whole study: Recorded disease courses included relapsing-remitting, secondary progressive and progressive-relapsing multiple sclerosis, with some patients lacking subtype annotation. A subset of samples was prepared in parallel using single-end sample barcoding, then pooled and co-amplified after Illumina adapter ligation. The patient repertoires were set against eleven to twelve previously published healthy control repertoires from donors whose ages ranged from 6 to 25 years.

To demonstrate the VDJtools post-analysis software, the study profiled TCR beta repertoires from the peripheral blood of 13 young patients with multiple sclerosis. The multiple sclerosis patients were children and adolescents between roughly 6 and 17 years of age. The CDR3 runs 16 residues from the cysteine to the phenylalanine. Only the CDR3 part of the read is kept: 48 bases, read in frame from the first base. Between the V and J ends, shortened by 2 bases and 2 bases respectively, the junction contains 15 bases. Receptor libraries were prepared by PCR. TCRdb records Illumina HiSeq 2500 as the sequencer. To reduce PCR and sequencing biases, unique molecular identifiers were built into the TCR beta cDNA libraries. Every 1 to 10 million input T cells yielded roughly 0.5 million cDNA molecules, meaning each molecule approximated one T cell. The same protocol used for the earlier healthy control dataset was applied to prepare and sequence the patient libraries. Samples belonging to the same batch were prepared together, multiplexed and sequenced on a shared HiSeq lane. Turning to the authors' computational methods: Raw barcoded reads were processed with MIGEC, and single-read molecular identifier groups were discarded before consensus assembly and CDR3 extraction. VDJtools was used for post-analysis of the clonotype tables, with diversity normalized by down-sampling every dataset to the smallest sample size. To correct batch-related cross-sample contamination, repertoire overlap clustering matched CDR3 amino acid sequences but not nucleotide sequences. TCRdb itself trimmed the public reads at Q25 with fastp, ran MiXCR and retained productive beta chains. Identical CDR3 protein sequences are pooled into one entry, listed with their most common genes and DNA. TCRdb's processing, not the study's, gives the V and J calls here. The table for this sample lists around 710,000 distinct CDR3 sequences; around 42% of them were counted only once. Of the sample, roughly 4.9% is held by the ten largest clones.

This clonotype was seen a handful of times. It has no known antigen specificity. It has no much larger one-base neighbor in the sample; base qualities were not kept. Overall study outcomes, separate from this receptor: Normalized Chao1 diversity was significantly lower in multiple sclerosis patients than controls, suggesting substantial peripheral T-cell clonal expansion. Direct clustering with F measure showed strong co-clustering of samples prepared in the same batch, prompting a batch-effect correction. The control group was slightly older than the multiple sclerosis patient group. Four to six TRBV segments, including TRBV5-6, TRBV5-1 and TRBV20-1, were significantly more frequent in patients than controls.

The V gene is TRBV12-3 or TRBV12-4 and the J gene is TRBJ2-5; TRBD1 is a weak D gene call, 5 bases matching. The receptor comes from a girl aged 10-17 years with multiple sclerosis. The source material was blood. The CDR3 protein: CASSLSAWGSQETQYF. The nucleotide sequence is TGTGCCAGCAGTTTAAGTGCTTGGGGCTCGCAAGAGACCCAGTACTTC.